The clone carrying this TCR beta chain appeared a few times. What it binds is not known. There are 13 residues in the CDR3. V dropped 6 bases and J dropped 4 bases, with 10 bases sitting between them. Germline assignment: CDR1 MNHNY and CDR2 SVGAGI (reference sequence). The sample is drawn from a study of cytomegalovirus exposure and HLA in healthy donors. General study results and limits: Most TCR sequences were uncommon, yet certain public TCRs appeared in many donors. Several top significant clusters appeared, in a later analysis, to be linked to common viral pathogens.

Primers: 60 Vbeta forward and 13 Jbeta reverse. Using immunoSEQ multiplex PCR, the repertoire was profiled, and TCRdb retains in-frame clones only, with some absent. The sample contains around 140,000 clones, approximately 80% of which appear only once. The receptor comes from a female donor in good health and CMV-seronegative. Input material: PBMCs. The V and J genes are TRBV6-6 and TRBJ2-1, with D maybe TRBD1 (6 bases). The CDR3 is CASSGQTYNEQFF. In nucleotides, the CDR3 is TGTGCCAGCAGCGGACAGACTTACAATGAGCAGTTCTTC.